A selection of T cell receptor beta chains follows, all from one sample in a study of regulatory T cells in long-lasting Graves disease. In TCRdb, the multiplex PCR reads were re-called with MiXCR into one record per CDR3 protein. The sample has 380,000 or so distinct CDR3 sequences, around 16% seen once; the top ten hold roughly a fifth. Another study also made use of these data, one on T cells in Graves' hyperthyroidism and ophthalmopathy.

Sequencing used peripheral blood mononuclear cells (PBMCs), obtained at new diagnosis, from a patient treated with antithyroid drugs. These receptors originate from a woman aged 18-29 years with Graves disease. The CDR3 runs from the conserved cysteine through the conserved F or W. The D gene is left open where the match is weak. For some rows the clone size is stated as once, few or many, or as a class when expanded; others skip it.

TRBV18	TRBJ2-7	few	-	TGTGCCAGCTCGCTTCTGGACACCATAATCTCCCCCTACGAGCAGTACTTC	CASSLLDTIISPYEQYF
TRBV28	TRBJ2-7	many	TRBD1	TGTGCCAGCAGTGTTCACGGGACAGGGGACTACGAGCAGTACTTC	CASSVHGTGDYEQYF
TRBV2	TRBJ2-1	many	-	TGTGCCAGCAGTGTTGAGAGGGCCATCACCTACAATGAGCAGTTCTTC	CASSVERAITYNEQFF
TRBV5-1	TRBJ2-1	-	-	TGCGCCAGCAGCTTGCCGCGTTCCCGGATAGAGTCCTATGAAAGCTCCTACAATGAGCAGTTCTTC	CASSLPRSRIESYESSYNEQFF
TRBV5-1	TRBJ2-5	few	-	TGCGCCAGCGACGTCTTCCCCGAGACCCAGTACTTC	CASDVFPETQYF
TRBV7-9	TRBJ2-7	many	-	TGTGCCAGCAGCCCAAACCACGAGCAGTACTTC	CASSPNHEQYF
TRBV12-3/TRBV12-4	TRBJ1-4	many	-	TGTGCCAGCAGTTTAGCGCTGGCGGGGGACAATGAAAAACTGTTTTTT	CASSLALAGDNEKLFF
TRBV28	TRBJ2-7	-	TRBD2	TGTGCCAGCAGAGTGAAACTAGCGGGAGTCCAACGCTACGAGCAGTACTTC	CASRVKLAGVQRYEQYF
TRBV5-4	TRBJ2-5	-	TRBD2	TGTGCCAGCAGCAAGGGGACTAGCGGGGAGACCCAGTACTTC	CASSKGTSGETQYF
TRBV7-2	TRBJ2-1	many	-	TGTGCCAGCAGCTTATTGGGACCAACCTACAATGAGCAGTTCTTC	CASSLLGPTYNEQFF
TRBV28	TRBJ2-1	many	-	TGTGCCAGCAGTTTATCCCACAATGAGCAGTTCTTC	CASSLSHNEQFF
TRBV4-1	TRBJ2-7	-	-	TGCGCCAGCAGCCAAGATGGGGGAAGCTACGAGCAGTACTTC	CASSQDGGSYEQYF
TRBV6-1	TRBJ2-7	many	TRBD2	TGTGCCAGCAGCCCCCGGGAGGGATCCTACGAGCAGTACTTC	CASSPREGSYEQYF
TRBV10-3	TRBJ2-3	-	-	TGTGCCATCAGCCTAAACCGGGACCCCGGTCCCCGCACAGATACGCAGTATTTT	CAISLNRDPGPRTDTQYF
TRBV20-1	TRBJ2-7	-	TRBD1	TGCAGGGCAACCGGGACAGGGGTACACGAGCAGTACTTC	CRATGTGVHEQYF
TRBV12-3/TRBV12-4	TRBJ2-2	-	-	TGTGCCAGCAGTTCCAAGACAGGGAGGGGCGGGGAGCTGTTTTTT	CASSSKTGRGGELFF
TRBV5-1	TRBJ1-1	few	-	TGCGCCAGCAGACCGAAGGGGGGGGATAGATTGAACACTGAAGCTTTCTTT	CASRPKGGDRLNTEAFF
TRBV29-1	TRBJ1-1	few	-	TGCAGCATTCTATACAGCCAGGTCGGCTCTGAAGCTTTCTTT	CSILYSQVGSEAFF
TRBV7-8	TRBJ1-5	many	-	TGTGCCAGCAGCGGTACGGACGGTTTCAATCAGCCCCAGCATTTT	CASSGTDGFNQPQHF
TRBV7-6	TRBJ2-3	many	TRBD2	TGTGCCAGCAGCTTAGTGGGACTATCCACAGATACGCAGTATTTT	CASSLVGLSTDTQYF
TRBV2	TRBJ1-1	many	-	TGTGCCAGCATGTTGGTGGAGAACACTGAAGCTTTCTTT	CASMLVENTEAFF
TRBV6-1	TRBJ1-2	few	TRBD1	TGTGCCAGCAGTCAAGCCCCCCCCGGGACAGGGAACTATGGCTACACCTTC	CASSQAPPGTGNYGYTF
TRBV30	TRBJ1-5	many	-	TGTGCCTGGAGTTCCGGATTAGGCAATCAGCCCCAGCATTTT	CAWSSGLGNQPQHF
TRBV9	TRBJ2-6	few	-	TGTGCCAGCAGCGCGGACGGTCCCGTAACTTTC	CASSADGPVTF
TRBV24-1	TRBJ2-3	many	-	TGTGCCACCAGTGTGCCGGGGGGCCGCACAGATACGCAGTATTTT	CATSVPGGRTDTQYF
TRBV5-1	TRBJ2-7	many	-	TGCGCCAGCAGCTTAACAGGGGAGGTTCACTACGAGCAGTACTTC	CASSLTGEVHYEQYF
TRBV11-2	TRBJ1-4	-	-	TGTGCCAGCAGCTTCGCACCCACAGGGCAGAATGAAAAACTGTTTTTT	CASSFAPTGQNEKLFF
TRBV7-3	TRBJ2-5	many	TRBD2	TGTGCCAGCAGCTTATTGGCGGGAGGGCCCCTAGGGACCCAGTACTTC	CASSLLAGGPLGTQYF
TRBV20-1	TRBJ2-3	-	TRBD2	TGCAGTGCTCCGGGAATCGCTAGCGGGGGGGACTCAGATACGCAGTATTTT	CSAPGIASGGDSDTQYF